A selection of T cell receptor beta chains follows, all from one sample in a study of blood T cell repertoires in COVID-19. Libraries were prepared by immunoSEQ multiplex PCR; TCRdb keeps only in-frame clonotypes and omits some of them. The table includes approximately 200,000 clones, about 87% detected once. Sequencing used peripheral blood. Every receptor here comes from a man younger than 40 with COVID-19, enrolled during active disease. Both conserved end residues are part of each CDR3. A D gene is named only where the DNA matches it firmly. Some rows have no size entry. The others give once, few or many, or a class for an expanded clone.

TGCGCCAGCAGCGGGCCGACTAGCGGGGGGCACACAGATACGCAGTATTTT	CASSGPTSGGHTDTQYF	TRBJ2-3	TRBD2	-	TRBV5-1
TGTGCCAGCAGACGAGACAGGGTTAACACCGGGGAGCTGTTTTTT	CASRRDRVNTGELFF	TRBJ2-2	TRBD1	once	TRBV11-2
TGTGCCAGCAGGACTGACACCGGGGAGCTGTTTTTT	CASRTDTGELFF	TRBJ2-2	-	-	TRBV9
TGTGCCAGCAGCCCCACAACTAATGAAAAACTGTTTTTT	CASSPTTNEKLFF	TRBJ1-4	-	-	TRBV7-6
TGTGCCAGCAGCCAAGGCGGGGTATTTTCCTACGAGCAGTACTTC	CASSQGGVFSYEQYF	TRBJ2-7	-	-	TRBV14
TGTGCCAGCACCCGACACAATAGCAATCAGCCCCAGCATTTT	CASTRHNSNQPQHF	TRBJ1-5	-	-	TRBV6-5
TGTGCCAGCAGCTTAGAGGGACAGCCCGCCTACGAGCAGTACTTC	CASSLEGQPAYEQYF	TRBJ2-7	TRBD1	-	TRBV7-9
TGTGCCAGCTCACCAACGCGACAAACGGTAGAAACCCTTCAGTACTTC	CASSPTRQTVETLQYF	TRBJ2-4	-	-	TRBV18
TGTGCCAGTAGTTCAAAACAGGCCCAGGGCGACTCAAAACTGTTTTTT	CASSSKQAQGDSKLFF	TRBJ1-4	-	-	TRBV19
TGTGCCAGCAGCTTATTCAGGGCTGCCACAGATACGCAGTATTTT	CASSLFRAATDTQYF	TRBJ2-3	-	-	TRBV7-9
TGTGCCACCAGCAGAGAGCTTACAGGGGTGGACGAGCAGTACTTC	CATSRELTGVDEQYF	TRBJ2-7	TRBD1	-	TRBV15
TGTGCCAGCAGTTTACTACAGGGGAGTGAAAAACTGTTTTTT	CASSLLQGSEKLFF	TRBJ1-4	TRBD1	-	TRBV6-6
TGTGCCACCAGGGACAGGCGGAATCAGCCCCAGCATTTT	CATRDRRNQPQHF	TRBJ1-5	TRBD1	-	TRBV19
TGTGCCGGCAGCTTAGTGGGGACAGCGACCTACGAGCAGTACTTC	CAGSLVGTATYEQYF	TRBJ2-7	TRBD1	-	TRBV7-2
TGTGCCAGCAGCGTAGCTGTGGGACAGAGAGGCTACACCTTC	CASSVAVGQRGYTF	TRBJ1-2	TRBD1	-	TRBV9
TGTGCCAGCTCACCGGGACAGGCCGCTAACTATGGCTACACCTTC	CASSPGQAANYGYTF	TRBJ1-2	TRBD1	-	TRBV18
TGTGCCAGCAGTTTTAGAGGCGGGTATGGCTACACCTTC	CASSFRGGYGYTF	TRBJ1-2	-	-	TRBV27
TGTGCCATCAGTGCAGGCTCTGGCTACACCTTC	CAISAGSGYTF	TRBJ1-2	-	-	TRBV10-3
TGTGCCAGCAGGAGGGGACAGGGTGGGGCAGATACGCAGTATTTT	CASRRGQGGADTQYF	TRBJ2-3	TRBD1	-	TRBV2
TGTGCCAGCAGCTTAGATATCGGGGGGGAGCTGTTTTTT	CASSLDIGGELFF	TRBJ2-2	-	-	TRBV11-3
TGTGCCACCAGTGATTTACACAGGGGGGAGACCCAGTACTTC	CATSDLHRGETQYF	TRBJ2-5	TRBD1	-	TRBV24-1
TGTGCCAGTAGTATGAGGGGACAGCCTTATTATAGCAATCAGCCCCAGCATTTT	CASSMRGQPYYSNQPQHF	TRBJ1-5	TRBD1	-	TRBV19
TGTGCCAGCAGCTTAGGAGGCCAGGCCCGCTATGGCTACACCTTC	CASSLGGQARYGYTF	TRBJ1-2	-	-	TRBV13
TGTGCCAGCAGCGTAGTGGGGACTGAAGCGGAGCAGTACTTC	CASSVVGTEAEQYF	TRBJ2-7	-	-	TRBV9
TGCAGCGTTGAAGAACTAGCGGGGAGTGAGCAGTTCTTC	CSVEELAGSEQFF	TRBJ2-1	TRBD2	-	TRBV29-1
TGTGCCAGCACTTACTTACAGGGTACGCCGACAGATACGCAGTATTTT	CASTYLQGTPTDTQYF	TRBJ2-3	-	few	TRBV6-8
TGCGCCAGCAGCCAAGAGGCTAGCGGGGGGAATGAGCAGTTCTTC	CASSQEASGGNEQFF	TRBJ2-1	TRBD2	once	TRBV4-1
TGTGCCAGCAGCCAAGAGGACACGTTTAGACACACCGGGGAGCTGTTTTTT	CASSQEDTFRHTGELFF	TRBJ2-2	-	-	TRBV3-1/TRBV3-2
TGTGCCAGCAGCTGGGACAGGGAGAACACTGAAGCTTTCTTT	CASSWDRENTEAFF	TRBJ1-1	TRBD1	-	TRBV5-4
TGTGCCAGCAGCCCCATCGGCGGGAGAGCGGGGGCCGAGCAGTACTTC	CASSPIGGRAGAEQYF	TRBJ2-7	TRBD2	-	TRBV11-2
TGCAGCGTTTCCCAGGGGGGTAGCACTGAAGCTTTCTTT	CSVSQGGSTEAFF	TRBJ1-1	TRBD1	few	TRBV29-1
TGCGCCAGCAGCTTGGCCCCGGGTGACCTAGGCTACGGAGATACGCAGTATTTT	CASSLAPGDLGYGDTQYF	TRBJ2-3	-	-	TRBV5-1
TGTGCCAGCAGCTCATTGGCCGGGGGGCTTGACAATGAGCAGTTCTTC	CASSSLAGGLDNEQFF	TRBJ2-1	-	few	TRBV4-2
TGTGCCAGCAGCTTAGGCACAGGGGGCTTCGGGGAGCTGTTTTTT	CASSLGTGGFGELFF	TRBJ2-2	TRBD1	-	TRBV7-9
TGCGCCAGCAGCTTGGCAGGTTCAGTGATTGACACTGAAGCTTTCTTT	CASSLAGSVIDTEAFF	TRBJ1-1	-	few	TRBV5-1
TGTGCCAGCAGGAGAGGGGGGGCAGGGAAGGACACTGAAGCTTTCTTT	CASRRGGAGKDTEAFF	TRBJ1-1	-	-	TRBV5-4
TGTGCCAGCAGCCTTCGGACAGGGGGCAGAGAAAAACTGTTTTTT	CASSLRTGGREKLFF	TRBJ1-4	TRBD1	-	TRBV7-7
TGTGCCAGCAGTTTAGGGCCGGGACTAGCGGGAGGTTACGGGGAGCTGTTTTTT	CASSLGPGLAGGYGELFF	TRBJ2-2	TRBD2	-	TRBV28
TGTGCCAGCAGCCAAGTTGGACTAGCGGGTATCGAGCAGTACTTC	CASSQVGLAGIEQYF	TRBJ2-7	TRBD2	-	TRBV3-1/TRBV3-2
TGTGCCAGCTCACCACCAAGGGGAACGGTCACCGGGGAGCTGTTTTTT	CASSPPRGTVTGELFF	TRBJ2-2	-	-	TRBV18
TGTGCCAGTAGTATAAGGACGGGAGACACAGATACGCAGTATTTT	CASSIRTGDTDTQYF	TRBJ2-3	-	-	TRBV19
TGTGCCAGCAGCTTAGTTTTAGGAGGGACCGAGCAGTACTTC	CASSLVLGGTEQYF	TRBJ2-7	-	few	TRBV7-9
TGCAGCGTTCGTAAAAACACTGAAGCTTTCTTT	CSVRKNTEAFF	TRBJ1-1	-	-	TRBV29-1
TGTGCCAGCAGCTCCGGACAGGGAGGGCAGCCCCAGCATTTT	CASSSGQGGQPQHF	TRBJ1-5	TRBD1	-	TRBV7-9
TGTGCCAGCAGCACCGAGACAGGCCCCTACCCAGCGCTTGGGGCCAACGTCCTGACTTTC	CASSTETGPYPALGANVLTF	TRBJ2-6	-	-	TRBV9
TGTGCCAGCAGTTACTCGTTAGGGGGACAGAACTACGAGCAGTACTTC	CASSYSLGGQNYEQYF	TRBJ2-7	TRBD1	-	TRBV6-5
TGTGCCAGCAGCCGACAGGGGGCATTCACAGATACGCAGTATTTT	CASSRQGAFTDTQYF	TRBJ2-3	TRBD1	-	TRBV5-8
TGTGCCAGCAATCGGGGGATCTCGAACACCGGGGAGCTGTTTTTT	CASNRGISNTGELFF	TRBJ2-2	-	-	TRBV11-2
TGTGCCAGCAGCAAAGTGCAGAAGATACAGGGCCTCTATGGCTACACCTTC	CASSKVQKIQGLYGYTF	TRBJ1-2	-	-	TRBV21-1
TGTGCCAGTAGTACGTTAGCGGGAGGGCAAGAGACCCAGTACTTC	CASSTLAGGQETQYF	TRBJ2-5	TRBD2	once	TRBV19
TGTGCCAGCATCCCTGGGGGGAGGGGGTTTGGCGGCTATGGCTACACCTTC	CASIPGGRGFGGYGYTF	TRBJ1-2	-	few	TRBV28
TGTGCCAGCAGTGAATTCGGGGGTTCGGCCTACGAGCAGTACTTC	CASSEFGGSAYEQYF	TRBJ2-7	-	-	TRBV6-1
TGTGCCAGCAGCAAAGGGTCACAGAGTCAAGAGACCCAGTACTTC	CASSKGSQSQETQYF	TRBJ2-5	-	-	TRBV21-1
TGTGCCAGCAGTTTTACAGGGCTCACCGGGGAGCTGTTTTTT	CASSFTGLTGELFF	TRBJ2-2	-	-	TRBV27
TGTGCCAGCAGTTATCGGGGGGCCTGGCATTTT	CASSYRGAWHF	TRBJ1-5	-	-	TRBV6-2/TRBV6-3